This is a list of T cell receptor beta chains from one sample in a study of regulatory T cells in long-lasting Graves disease. TCRdb itself ran the multiplex PCR reads through MiXCR, one entry per CDR3 protein. In the table there are over 300,000 distinct CDR3 sequences, about 19% of which are singletons. The sample was peripheral blood mononuclear cells (PBMCs), taken when the disease was refractory, from a patient treated with antithyroid drugs. The receptor set was obtained from a female donor with Graves disease. Both conserved end residues are part of each CDR3. The D gene is left open where the match is weak. Clone size is given for some rows only: seen once, a few or many times, or a class if the clone is expanded.

D gene	clone size	J gene	V gene	CDR3 protein	CDR3 DNA
TRBD1	.	TRBJ1-6	TRBV5-1	CASSLSRAGQGHSPLHF	TGCGCCAGCAGCTTGAGTCGCGCAGGACAGGGACATTCACCCCTCCACTTT
.	few	TRBJ2-6	TRBV5-1	CASSLASGPSGANVLTF	TGCGCCAGCAGCTTGGCTTCAGGCCCCTCTGGGGCCAACGTCCTGACTTTC
TRBD2	.	TRBJ2-2	TRBV12-3/TRBV12-4	CASSLRLAGNTGELFF	TGTGCCAGCAGTTTAAGGCTAGCGGGAAACACCGGGGAGCTGTTTTTT
.	few	TRBJ1-6	TRBV6-2/TRBV6-3	CASSYRQAYNSPLHF	TGTGCCAGCAGTTACCGACAGGCCTATAATTCACCCCTCCACTTT
TRBD1	few	TRBJ1-5	TRBV6-1	CASSPRGGTGLRPQHF	TGTGCCAGCAGCCCCCGTGGGGGGACAGGCTTGAGGCCCCAGCATTTT
.	many	TRBJ1-4	TRBV6-1	CASSEQNGEKLFF	TGTGCCAGCAGTGAACAGAATGGGGAAAAACTGTTTTTT
.	.	TRBJ2-1	TRBV7-2	CASSPLGYNEQFF	TGTGCCAGCAGCCCCCTGGGGTACAATGAGCAGTTCTTC
.	many	TRBJ1-2	TRBV12-3/TRBV12-4	CASSSRGLGFGYTF	TGTGCCAGCAGTTCCAGGGGCTTGGGTTTTGGCTACACCTTC
.	few	TRBJ1-6	TRBV6-1	CASSPRSFSPLHF	TGTGCCAGCAGTCCCCGGTCATTTTCACCCCTCCACTTT
.	many	TRBJ1-5	TRBV3-1	CASSQGGASNQPQHF	TGTGCCAGCAGCCAAGGGGGGGCTAGCAATCAGCCCCAGCATTTT
TRBD1	many	TRBJ2-7	TRBV20-1	CSAASPPGQGVYEQYF	TGCAGTGCTGCGAGTCCCCCGGGACAGGGGGTTTACGAGCAGTACTTC
.	.	TRBJ1-1	TRBV6-1	CTSSYDGQGRGTEAFF	TGTACCAGCAGTTACGATGGCCAAGGGCGGGGGACTGAAGCTTTCTTT
.	many	TRBJ1-1	TRBV7-2	CASSPQSGWGNTEAFF	TGTGCCAGCAGCCCCCAGTCAGGGTGGGGGAACACTGAAGCTTTCTTT
TRBD1	many	TRBJ1-2	TRBV18	CASSPDRVIYGYTF	TGTGCCAGCTCACCGGACAGGGTAATCTATGGCTACACCTTC
.	few	TRBJ1-1	TRBV6-1	CASSERSGIEAFF	TGTGCCAGCAGTGAAAGGAGTGGGATTGAAGCTTTCTTT
.	.	TRBJ2-3	TRBV19	CASRRLGGTDTQYF	TGTGCCAGTAGAAGACTAGGGGGCACAGATACGCAGTATTTT
.	.	TRBJ2-6	TRBV19	CASSGNSGANVLTF	TGTGCCAGTAGCGGAAACTCTGGGGCCAACGTCCTGACTTTC
.	.	TRBJ1-3	TRBV30	CAWSKAGSYSGNTIYF	TGTGCCTGGAGTAAAGCCGGGAGTTACTCTGGAAACACCATATATTTT
.	once	TRBJ1-2	TRBV28	CASSFGRWSGYTF	TGTGCCAGCAGTTTTGGTAGGTGGAGTGGCTACACCTTC
.	.	TRBJ2-7	TRBV27	CASSFGGISYEQYF	TGTGCCAGCAGTTTTGGGGGGATCTCCTACGAGCAGTACTTC
TRBD2	.	TRBJ2-3	TRBV3-1	CASSQWTSGGADTQYF	TGTGCCAGCAGCCAATGGACTAGCGGGGGGGCAGATACGCAGTATTTT
.	many	TRBJ1-2	TRBV5-1	CASSLAGDTYGYTF	TGCGCCAGCAGCTTGGCAGGAGATACCTATGGCTACACCTTC
TRBD1	.	TRBJ2-7	TRBV15	CATRPRGQGVHEQYF	TGTGCCACCAGGCCCCGAGGACAGGGGGTCCACGAGCAGTACTTC
TRBD2	few	TRBJ2-2	TRBV5-1	CASSPRTSGSSGELFF	TGCGCCAGCAGCCCCCGGACTAGCGGGAGTTCCGGGGAGCTGTTTTTT
TRBD2	many	TRBJ2-7	TRBV28	CASSLREGSSYEQYF	TGTGCCAGCAGTTTAAGGGAGGGCAGCTCCTACGAGCAGTACTTC
.	many	TRBJ2-7	TRBV6-1	CAGGRGSVYEQYF	TGTGCCGGGGGCAGGGGAAGCGTATACGAGCAGTACTTC
.	.	TRBJ2-7	TRBV28	CASSPPYFYEQYF	TGTGCCAGCAGTCCGCCATATTTCTACGAGCAGTACTTC
.	many	TRBJ2-7	TRBV12-3/TRBV12-4	CATAGTGSYEQYF	TGTGCCACCGCCGGAACAGGTTCCTACGAGCAGTACTTC
TRBD2	.	TRBJ2-7	TRBV11-2	CASSSGGLADYEQYF	TGTGCCAGCAGCTCGGGGGGGCTAGCGGATTACGAGCAGTACTTC
.	many	TRBJ1-1	TRBV11-2	CASSLEAGTLNTEAFF	TGTGCCAGCAGCTTAGAGGCGGGGACTTTGAACACTGAAGCTTTCTTT
TRBD1	many	TRBJ1-1	TRBV2	CASVTGTANTEAFF	TGTGCCAGCGTTACCGGGACAGCGAACACTGAAGCTTTCTTT
.	many	TRBJ1-1	TRBV7-9	CASSQGFSEAFF	TGTGCCAGCAGCCAAGGGTTCTCTGAAGCTTTCTTT
.	.	TRBJ2-3	TRBV5-1	CASSPGLPGTDTQYF	TGCGCCAGCAGCCCAGGCCTCCCAGGCACAGATACGCAGTATTTT
.	few	TRBJ1-4	TRBV5-4	CASSLRQAGEKLFF	TGTGCCAGCAGCTTGCGGCAGGCAGGTGAAAAACTGTTTTTT
.	many	TRBJ1-4	TRBV10-3	CAISESPGVNEKLFF	TGTGCCATCAGTGAGTCCCCAGGGGTAAATGAAAAACTGTTTTTT
.	many	TRBJ1-1	TRBV28	CASSFFLDTENTEAFF	TGTGCCAGCAGTTTTTTTCTCGATACGGAGAACACTGAAGCTTTCTTT
.	few	TRBJ1-1	TRBV5-1	CASSKADTMNTEAFF	TGCGCCAGCAGTAAGGCGGACACTATGAACACTGAAGCTTTCTTT
TRBD1	.	TRBJ2-5	TRBV11-2	CASSPDRGPSQYF	TGTGCCAGCAGTCCCGACAGGGGGCCGTCGCAGTACTTC
TRBD1	many	TRBJ1-2	TRBV2	CASRAGGGGYTF	TGTGCCAGCAGGGCAGGGGGCGGGGGCTACACCTTC
.	many	TRBJ1-2	TRBV7-6	CASSLAPTENYGYTF	TGTGCCAGCAGCTTAGCCCCGACTGAGAACTATGGCTACACCTTC